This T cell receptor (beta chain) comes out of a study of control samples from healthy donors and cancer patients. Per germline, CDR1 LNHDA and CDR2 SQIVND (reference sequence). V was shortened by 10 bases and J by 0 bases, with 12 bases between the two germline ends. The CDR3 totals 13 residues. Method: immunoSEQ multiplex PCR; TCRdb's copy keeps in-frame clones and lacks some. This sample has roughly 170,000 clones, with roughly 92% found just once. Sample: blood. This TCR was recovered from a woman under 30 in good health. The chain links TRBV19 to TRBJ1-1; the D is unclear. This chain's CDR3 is CATREDLNTEAFF. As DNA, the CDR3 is TGTGCCACCCGGGAAGACTTGAACACTGAAGCTTTCTTT.